Listed below are T cell receptor beta chains from one sample, sequenced in a study of T cells in Graves' hyperthyroidism and ophthalmopathy. TCRdb re-analysed the multiplex PCR reads in MiXCR, keeping a single row per CDR3 protein. The repertoire holds over 500,000 distinct CDR3 sequences, with 46% as singletons. Sequenced: peripheral blood or thyroid tissue (not recorded which). These receptors were collected from an adult woman with Graves' disease, either hyperthyroidism or ophthalmopathy (not recorded which). Each CDR3 is given with its conserved first and last residue. D genes are given only for firm matches. Some rows mark clone size as missing; the rest say once, few, many or name a class of expanded clone.

v_call	clone_size	d_call	j_call	cdr3_aa	cdr3_nt
TRBV29-1	many	TRBD1	TRBJ1-5	CSVVLTGGDQPQHF	TGCAGCGTTGTATTAACAGGGGGAGATCAGCCCCAGCATTTT
TRBV5-8	many	.	TRBJ1-1	CASSSGRVNTEAFF	TGTGCCAGCAGCTCGGGACGGGTGAACACTGAAGCTTTCTTT
TRBV15	few	TRBD1	TRBJ1-4	CATSTRGQIEKLFF	TGTGCCACCAGCACCCGGGGACAGATTGAAAAACTGTTTTTT
TRBV15	.	TRBD1	TRBJ1-1	CATSRSTGSGNTEAFF	TGTGCCACCAGCAGATCGACAGGGTCGGGGAACACTGAAGCTTTCTTT
TRBV7-2	.	.	TRBJ1-4	CASSFPTGANEKLFF	TGTGCCAGCAGCTTCCCGACAGGTGCTAATGAAAAACTGTTTTTT
TRBV20-1	once	.	TRBJ1-2	CSARQSSGNTF	TGCAGTGCTAGACAAAGCTCTGGAAACACCTTC
TRBV7-6	.	.	TRBJ2-7	CASSDTSNAYEQYF	TGTGCCAGCAGCGACACTTCTAACGCCTACGAGCAGTACTTC
TRBV10-3	once	TRBD2	TRBJ2-2	CAIRREGRVGELFF	TGTGCCATCAGACGGGAGGGGCGCGTCGGGGAGCTGTTTTTT
TRBV5-1	many	.	TRBJ1-3	CASSLAAGGNTIYF	TGCGCCAGCAGCTTGGCCGCGGGGGGAAACACCATATATTTT
TRBV20-1	many	TRBD2	TRBJ2-7	CSASGRALGYEQYF	TGCAGTGCTAGCGGGAGGGCCTTAGGGTACGAGCAGTACTTC
TRBV10-3	few	TRBD1	TRBJ1-2	CAISETGDSRYGYTF	TGTGCCATCAGTGAGACCGGGGACAGTCGATATGGCTACACCTTC
TRBV10-3	many	.	TRBJ2-7	CAISESTGNYEQYF	TGTGCCATCAGTGAGTCGACGGGGAACTACGAGCAGTACTTC
TRBV20-1	.	TRBD2	TRBJ2-5	CSVVLAGVNQETQYF	TGCAGTGTAGTGCTAGCGGGAGTGAACCAAGAGACCCAGTACTTC
TRBV7-2	many	.	TRBJ1-6	CASNLPGWSPLHF	TGTGCCAGCAACCTCCCCGGTTGGTCACCCCTCCACTTT
TRBV7-2	few	TRBD2	TRBJ2-3	CASSFFALAGYTDTQYF	TGTGCCAGCAGCTTCTTCGCGCTAGCGGGATACACAGATACGCAGTATTTT
TRBV2	many	.	TRBJ1-3	CASSRQWNSGNTIYF	TGTGCCAGCAGTAGACAGTGGAACTCTGGAAACACCATATATTTT
TRBV29-1	.	TRBD1	TRBJ2-7	CSVVTPGQGSYEQYF	TGCAGCGTTGTAACCCCGGGACAGGGCTCCTACGAGCAGTACTTC
TRBV7-2	many	.	TRBJ1-1	CASSLVEGGGTEAFF	TGTGCCAGCAGCTTAGTGGAGGGGGGAGGCACTGAAGCTTTCTTT
TRBV5-1	few	.	TRBJ2-3	CASSLAPPDTQYF	TGCGCCAGCAGCTTGGCACCCCCAGATACGCAGTATTTT
TRBV15	many	.	TRBJ1-4	CATSDRRTTNEKLFF	TGTGCCACCAGCGACAGAAGAACAACTAATGAAAAACTGTTTTTT
TRBV6-1	.	.	TRBJ2-5	CASSVVRDLEGETQYF	TGTGCCAGCAGCGTTGTGCGGGACCTCGAAGGAGAGACCCAGTACTTC
TRBV19	few	.	TRBJ2-7	CASSPGLIYLGFSYEQYF	TGTGCCAGTAGCCCGGGACTTATCTATTTGGGATTTTCCTACGAGCAGTACTTC
TRBV7-9	.	TRBD1	TRBJ2-7	CASSLVQGASYEQYF	TGTGCCAGCAGCCTAGTCCAGGGGGCTTCCTACGAGCAGTACTTC
TRBV20-1	many	TRBD1	TRBJ1-2	CSADTTGRFGNGRGGYTF	TGCAGTGCTGATACGACAGGGAGGTTTGGGAATGGTCGTGGAGGCTACACCTTC
TRBV18	many	.	TRBJ2-5	CASSPQTGTQYF	TGTGCCAGCTCACCGCAGACAGGGACCCAGTACTTC
TRBV7-9	few	.	TRBJ2-7	CASSLVGNLKQYF	TGTGCCAGCAGCTTAGTAGGGAACCTCAAGCAGTACTTC
TRBV10-3	many	.	TRBJ2-3	CAISGDLERTDTQYF	TGTGCCATCAGCGGGGATCTTGAACGGACAGATACGCAGTATTTT
TRBV5-1	many	TRBD1	TRBJ2-7	CASSLGTGINEQYF	TGCGCCAGCAGCTTGGGGACAGGGATCAACGAGCAGTACTTC
TRBV15	.	TRBD2	TRBJ2-1	CATTFGLAGYNEQFF	TGTGCCACCACGTTCGGACTAGCGGGGTACAATGAGCAGTTCTTC
TRBV10-3	once	.	TRBJ2-5	CAGEQGGPPETQYF	TGTGCCGGGGAACAGGGAGGGCCGCCAGAGACCCAGTACTTC
TRBV29-1	.	TRBD2	TRBJ2-7	CSVEGGMGSYEQYF	TGCAGCGTTGAGGGGGGGATGGGCTCCTACGAGCAGTACTTC
TRBV2	.	TRBD2	TRBJ2-7	CASSGAGSYEQYF	TGTGCCAGCAGTGGAGCGGGATCCTACGAGCAGTACTTC
TRBV29-1	.	.	TRBJ2-7	CSSLDGGTYEQYF	TGCAGCAGTCTGGACGGGGGAACCTACGAGCAGTACTTC
TRBV11-2	many	.	TRBJ1-5	CASSFDWGEGQPQHF	TGTGCCAGCAGCTTTGATTGGGGGGAGGGGCAGCCCCAGCATTTT
TRBV5-4	few	.	TRBJ2-6	CASSLGLGVGANVLTF	TGTGCCAGCAGCTTGGGATTAGGGGTTGGGGCCAACGTCCTGACTTTC
TRBV28	many	TRBD1	TRBJ2-5	CASSFLTGNQETQYF	TGTGCCAGCAGTTTTTTGACAGGGAACCAAGAGACCCAGTACTTC
TRBV25-1	.	TRBD2	TRBJ2-6	CASSLAGGTSGANVLTF	TGTGCCAGCAGTCTAGCGGGAGGGACGTCTGGGGCCAACGTCCTGACTTTC
TRBV20-1	many	TRBD2	TRBJ2-7	CSASLPTSGTRRLNYEQYF	TGCAGTGCTAGCCTCCCTACTAGCGGGACCCGGCGATTAAACTACGAGCAGTACTTC
TRBV6-1	few	.	TRBJ2-2	CASSPNLSNTGELFF	TGTGCCAGCAGCCCAAACCTATCGAACACCGGGGAGCTGTTTTTT